The present T cell receptor beta chain was sequenced within a study of shared clonotypes between healthy human individuals. Study-wide context: Aged between 18 and 49, the donors were two women and a few men.

Overall study results and limits: Non-shared clonotypes showed lower generation probabilities than clonotypes common to all four donors. Sequencing depth was predicted to influence how clonotypes are shared among donors. Estimated richness values were generally larger in naive subsets than in memory subsets.

Profiled with immunoSEQ multiplex PCR; TCRdb holds only in-frame clones, not every one. The sample yields roughly 770,000 clones, around 96% seen once. It was CD45RO-negative cells, positively selected for CCR7, that made up naive CD8 cells, with terminally differentiated effector memory CD45RA+ cells excluded. This clone was observed a single time. The antigen remains undetermined. Other DNA sequences in the same sample also yield this CDR3. The sequenced sample was naive CD8+ T cells sorted from blood. The clonotype originates from a man aged 30-40 years in good health.

As DNA, the CDR3 is TGTGCCAGCAGCTTCCGAGGCCGTGAGACCCAGTACTTC. This encodes CASSFRGRETQYF. This sequence joins TRBV7-9 and TRBJ2-5, with D hard to call. The germline V and J ends were trimmed by 3 bases and 5 bases, with 10 bases remaining between them. Germline loops: CDR1 SEHNR, CDR2 FQNEAQ (reference sequence). CDR3 length: 13 residues.